Reported below is one T cell receptor beta chain. The antigen is not known. The PCR contained 60 Vbeta and 13 Jbeta primers. Repertoires were generated with immunoSEQ multiplex PCR, while TCRdb's copy carries only in-frame clones and drops some. The data hold about 110,000 clones, with more than 60% observed a single time. V lost 4 bases, J lost 4 bases, and 7 bases stayed unmatched. CDR1 is SGHRS and CDR2 is YFSETQ in the germline V gene. This CDR3 has 14 residues. The data belong to a study of cytomegalovirus exposure and HLA in healthy donors. General study points: Researchers catalogued some 160 TCR beta chains as cytomegalovirus-associated. Researchers left out some V segments, among them TRBV6-2 and TRBV6-3, as indistinguishable. As was reported, the classifier diagnosed cytomegalovirus status with high specificity and sensitivity.

Sequencing was carried out using PBMCs. The chain recombines TRBV5-1 with TRBJ1-2; the match to TRBD1 covers 7 bases. The receptor was derived from a man aged 55 to 70 in good health and CMV-seronegative. CDR3 protein: CASSPTGTVYGYTF. In DNA, the CDR3 is TGCGCCAGCAGCCCAACCGGGACAGTCTATGGCTACACCTTC.